Following are 5 T cell receptor beta chains from one sample sequenced in a study of graft-versus-host responses after intestinal transplantation. Clones were sequenced by immunoSEQ multiplex PCR, and TCRdb holds only the in-frame ones, with some missing. The repertoire holds tens of thousands of clones, with around 81% as singletons. The graft tissue was processed, and this released both intraepithelial and lamina propria lymphocytes. The sample consisted of ileum tissue, taken 12 days after intestinal transplant. These receptors all come from a human patient who received an intestinal transplant, so some T cells may come from the graft donor.

The J gene is TRBJ1-1, the V gene TRBV11-2; D unresolved. The V gene lost 0 bases and the J gene lost 8 bases, with 10 bases spanning the gap. Germline lookup yields CDR1 SGHAT and CDR2 FQNNGV. The CDR3 is 13 amino acids. The CDR3 loop is CASSLDRGPEAFF. The CDR3 DNA follows: TGTGCCAGCAGCTTAGATCGAGGGCCCGAAGCTTTCTTT. The complete variable domain, with remaining parts taken from reference TRBV11-2 and TRBJ1-1, reads EAGVAQSPRYKIIEKRQSVAFWCNPISGHATLYWYQQILGQGPKLLIQFQNNGVVDDSQLPKDRFSAERLKGVDSTLKIQPAKLEDSAVYLCASSLDRGPEAFFGQGTRLTVV.

This clone was seen once. This sequence joins TRBV4-1 and TRBJ1-4, with TRBD1 matching 7 bases. The germline V gene encodes CDR1 MGHRA and CDR2 YSYEKL. This CDR3 spans 15 amino acids. After removal of 1 base from V and 7 bases from J, the junction contained 6 bases not matched to a gene. CDR3 DNA sequence: TGCGCCAGCAGCCAAGGAGACAGGGATGGTGAAAAACTGTTTTTT. Translating gives CASSQGDRDGEKLFF.

V and J are TRBV5-1 and TRBJ1-3, with 7 bases aligning to TRBD1. CDR1 and CDR2 from the germline V gene are SGHRS and YFSETQ. This CDR3 has 14 residues. V lost 0 bases to trimming and J lost 10 bases; unmatched junction nucleotides: 7. The CDR3 loop is CASSLGTTGETIYF. CDR3 DNA: TGCGCCAGCAGCTTGGGTACTACAGGGGAAACCATATATTTT.

The J gene is TRBJ1-2, the V gene TRBV5-5; D is ambiguous. The CDR3 length is 17 residues. Trimming shortened V by 4 bases and J by 0 bases, and 19 bases separated the two germline ends. The V gene's germline CDR1 is SGHKS and CDR2 YYEKEE (reference sequence). The CDR3 sequence: CASSLIPRGTANYGYTF. The CDR3 DNA follows: TGTGCCAGCAGCCTCATCCCCCGTGGCACAGCTAACTATGGCTACACCTTC. The entire variable domain, with the rest obtained from reference TRBV5-5 and TRBJ1-2, is as follows: DAGVTQSPTHLIKTRGQQVTLRCSPISGHKSVSWYQQVLGQGPQFIFQYYEKEERGRGNFPDRFSARQFPNYSSELNVNALLLGDSALYLCASSLIPRGTANYGYTFGSGTRLTVV.

J is TRBJ1-2 and V is TRBV6-5, with 7 bases lining up with TRBD1. The germline gives CDR1 MNHEY, CDR2 SVGAGI. J lost 4 bases, V lost 5 bases, and 7 bases had no gene match. CDR3 length: 14 amino acids. The CDR3 DNA follows: TGTGCCAGCAGTCACGACAGGGATCCCTATGGCTACACCTTC. This codes for CASSHDRDPYGYTF.